The 8 T cell receptor beta chains given below trace back to one sample, sequenced in a study of shared clonotypes between healthy human individuals. TCRdb's table, derived via immunoSEQ multiplex PCR, lists solely in-frame clones and lacks some. Seen here are about 550,000 clones, over 95% observed once, and the top ten hold 0.11%. The naive CD8 subset, CD45RO-negative cells positively selected for CCR7, excluded terminally differentiated effector memory CD45RA+ cells. The sequenced material came from naive CD8+ T cells sorted from blood. The receptors originated from a woman younger than 45 in good health.

This clone was counted a few times. The genes are TRBV7-9 and TRBJ2-7; D call uncertain. Germline V gene sequence: CDR1 SEHNR, CDR2 FQNEAQ (reference sequence). The CDR3 has 14 residues. The V and J ends lost 2 bases and 0 bases respectively, with 8 bases between them. The CDR3 loop is CASSLRPSSYEQYF. CDR3 DNA: TGTGCCAGCAGCTTACGTCCGAGCTCCTACGAGCAGTACTTC. The full variable domain, rest sourced from reference TRBV7-9 and TRBJ2-7, is DTGVSQNPRHKITKRGQNVTFRCDPISEHNRLYWYRQTLGQGPEFLTYFQNEAQLEKSRLLSDRFSAERPKGSFSTLEIQRTEQGDSAMYLCASSLRPSSYEQYFGPGTRLTVT.

Of note for this clone: The sample contains more than one DNA sequence encoding this CDR3. The chain joins TRBV9 to TRBJ2-2, with unresolved D. Trimming shortened V by 1 base and J by 0 bases, and 1 base separated the two germline ends. This CDR3 is 13 amino acids long. CDR1 and CDR2 (germline): SGDLS, YYNGEE. The CDR3 DNA follows: TGTGCCAGCAGCGTATCGAACACCGGGGAGCTGTTTTTT. Its translation is CASSVSNTGELFF.

This chain connects TRBV5-1 to TRBJ2-1; D is unclear. The ends were cut back, 4 bases at V and 0 bases at J, with 8 bases in the middle. The CDR3 contains 14 residues. CDR1 SGHRS and CDR2 YFSETQ come from the germline V gene. The chain's CDR3 is CASSQESSYNEQFF. CDR3 bases: TGCGCCAGCAGCCAGGAGAGCTCCTACAATGAGCAGTTCTTC.

Of note for this clone: Other DNA sequences from this sample encode an identical CDR3 as well. The rearrangement joins TRBV27 to TRBJ2-7; D possibly corresponds to TRBD1 (6 bases). Trimming shortened V by 6 bases and J by 4 bases, and 13 bases separated the two germline ends. CDR3 length: 13 residues. Germline loops: CDR1 MNHEY, CDR2 SMNVEV (reference sequence). The CDR3 bases are TGTGCCAGCAGACCGGGACATCTTTACGAGCAGTACTTC. Protein: CASRPGHLYEQYF.

CDR3 in DNA: TGTGCCAGCAGTGATGGACAGGTTGGGGACACTGAAGCTTTCTTT. Protein: CASSDGQVGDTEAFF. This rearrangement joins TRBV2 to TRBJ1-1; 7 bases fit TRBD1. Germline assignment: CDR1 SNHLY and CDR2 FYNNEI. V dropped 3 bases and J dropped 3; count of bases not matched to a gene: 7. There are 15 residues in the CDR3.

The chain carries TRBV14 and TRBJ1-1; 8 bases line up with TRBD1. The germline V gene has CDR1 SGHDN and CDR2 FVKESK. Losses at the gene ends were 3 bases for V and 11 bases for J; bases not matched to a gene: 14. This CDR3 is 15 amino acids long. CDR3 amino acids: CASSHLLTGELWAFF. Written as DNA, the CDR3 is TGTGCCAGCAGCCACTTATTGACAGGGGAGTTGTGGGCTTTCTTT.

V is TRBV18 and J is TRBJ2-5, with D perhaps being TRBD1 or TRBD2 (5 bases each). Germline V CDR1 and CDR2: KGHSH, LQKENI. The CDR3 covers 18 residues. The ends were cut back, 2 bases at V and 2 bases at J, with 21 bases in the middle. CDR3 protein: CASSPTPPPGRLQETQYF. The CDR3 coding sequence is TGTGCCAGCTCACCAACCCCTCCCCCAGGGAGATTACAAGAGACCCAGTACTTC. Full variable domain (rest looked up from reference TRBV18 and TRBJ2-5): NAGVMQNPRHLVRRRGQEARLRCSPMKGHSHVYWYRQLPEEGLKFMVYLQKENIIDESGMPKERFSAEFPKEGPSILRIQQVVRGDSAAYFCASSPTPPPGRLQETQYFGPGTRLLVL.

This rearrangement joins TRBV11-2 to TRBJ2-5; 11 bases fit TRBD2. There are 16 residues in the CDR3. The germline V gene has CDR1 SGHAT and CDR2 FQNNGV. J lost 5 bases, V lost 4 bases, and 9 bases had no gene match. CDR3: CASSSPLGLAVETQYF. The CDR3 bases are TGTGCCAGCAGCTCCCCGTTGGGACTAGCGGTCGAGACCCAGTACTTC.